One sample yielded the 28 T cell receptor beta chains listed below, sequenced in a study of shared clonotypes between healthy human individuals. Method: immunoSEQ multiplex PCR; TCRdb's copy keeps in-frame clones and lacks some. The sample carries around 940,000 clones, over 75% recorded once. The sequenced material came from memory CD4+ T cells sorted from blood. Described subset: CD45RA-negative fraction. The receptors here all came from a man younger than 30 in good health.

This clone was seen just once. The genes are TRBV6-1 and TRBJ2-5, with no clear D. Trimming cost V 2 bases and J 2 bases, with 9 bases left between them. CDR1 and CDR2 (germline): MNHNS, SASEGT. This CDR3 region has 14 residues. The CDR3 DNA reads TGTGCCAGCAGTGAACAGAACCCTCAAGAGACCCAGTACTTC. It codes for CASSEQNPQETQYF.

The chain recombines TRBV4-3 with TRBJ2-5; D gene uncertain. The V end was cut by 1 base, the J end by 1 base, with 10 bases between. The germline gives CDR1 LGHNA, CDR2 YSLEER. CDR3 length equals 15 residues. As DNA, the CDR3 is TGCGCCAGCAGCCAAGTCGTAAATAGCCAAGAGACCCAGTACTTC. Translation: CASSQVVNSQETQYF.

With regard to this clone: A far more abundant clone sits one base away, making this likely a read error. The genes are TRBV11-2 and TRBJ2-7, with a weak D call TRBD1 (6 bases). Trimming took 3 bases from V and 2 from J, leaving 8 bases between them. This CDR3 contains 13 residues. Germline loops: CDR1 SGHAT, CDR2 FQNNGV. The CDR3 region is CASSFGQTYEQYF. For the CDR3, the DNA is TGTGCCAGCAGCTTCGGACAGACCTACGAGCAGTACTTC.

This sequence joins TRBV6-4 and TRBJ1-6; D possibly corresponds to TRBD1 (5 bases). Trimming pared 3 bases from V and 6 bases from J, leaving 12 bases between. The CDR3 sequence is 15 residues long. Looked up from germline, CDR1 is MRHNA and CDR2 is SNTAGT. The CDR3 DNA follows: TGTGCCAGCAGTGAGGTTGGGGGATTTAATTCACCCCTCCACTTT. It is translated as CASSEVGGFNSPLHF.

The rearrangement links TRBV5-1 to TRBJ1-1; a weak D match, TRBD1 (5 bases). CDR1 and CDR2 from the germline V gene are SGHRS and YFSETQ. There are 15 residues in the CDR3. V dropped 6 bases and J dropped 4 bases, with 19 bases sitting between them. Here the CDR3 reads CASNGGSHQSTEAFF. DNA of the CDR3: TGCGCCAGCAATGGGGGATCTCATCAGAGCACTGAAGCTTTCTTT. Drawing the rest from reference TRBV5-1 and TRBJ1-1, the complete variable domain is KAGVTQTPRYLIKTRGQQVTLSCSPISGHRSVSWYQQTPGQGLQFLFEYFSETQRNKGNFPGRFSGRQFSNSRSEMNVSTLELGDSALYLCASNGGSHQSTEAFFGQGTRLTVV.

This clone was counted many times. J is TRBJ1-2 and V is TRBV30; weak D call: TRBD1 (6 bases). V was clipped by 2 bases and J by 8 bases, with 15 bases between them. The germline CDR1 and CDR2 sequences are GTSNPN and SVGIG (reference sequence). The CDR3 spans 13 residues. CDR3 in DNA: TGTGCCTGGAGTCCCGGGGGGGCGAGCGGCTACACCTTC. It codes for CAWSPGGASGYTF.

The chain employs TRBV19 and TRBJ1-6; D uncertain. CDR1 is LNHDA, CDR2 SQIVND, per germline (reference sequence). V lost 5 bases to trimming and J lost 5 bases, with 10 bases between them. This CDR3 is 14 amino acids long. CDR3 nucleotide sequence: TGTGCCAGTAGTCCCGCCGGTGATAATTCACCCCTCCACTTT. Its protein is CASSPAGDNSPLHF.

This clone was found many times. This chain connects TRBV9 to TRBJ2-3; D is unclear. CDR1 and CDR2 (germline): SGDLS, YYNGEE. V was pared by 4 bases and J by 3 bases, with 12 bases between. CDR3 length: 14 amino acids. CDR3 residues: CASSLGPATDTQYF. The CDR3 DNA reads as TGTGCCAGCAGCCTAGGGCCGGCGACAGATACGCAGTATTTT.

The chain has TRBV12-5 and TRBJ1-2; 7 nucleotides agree with TRBD1. The J segment lost 4 bases and the V segment lost 0 bases, leaving 11 bases of the junction unmatched. Per the germline V gene, CDR1 is LGHNT and CDR2 is FRNRAP. The CDR3 has 17 amino acids. The CDR3 region has the DNA TGTGCTAGTGGTTTGGTACTTGACAGGGCTTTTTCCTATGGCTACACCTTC. It is translated as CASGLVLDRAFSYGYTF.

This clone was observed many times. The chain combines TRBV28 with TRBJ1-1; D uncertain. The germline V and J ends were trimmed by 7 bases and 10 bases, with 13 bases remaining between them. The CDR3 is 11 residues long. Germline V gene sequence: CDR1 MDHEN, CDR2 SYDVKM. CDR3 protein: CASINPKRAFF. CDR3 in DNA: TGTGCCAGCATAAACCCCAAGCGAGCTTTCTTT.

V gene TRBV5-4 combines with J gene TRBJ1-1; D gene uncertain. The CDR3 extends over 14 amino acids. The germline CDR1 and CDR2 sequences are SGHNT and YYREEE (reference sequence). V was trimmed by 1 base and J by 2 bases, leaving 9 bases between them. Here the CDR3 reads CASSLSSGNTEAFF. The CDR3 bases are TGTGCCAGCAGCTTGTCTTCCGGAAACACTGAAGCTTTCTTT. Using reference TRBV5-4 and TRBJ1-1 for the parts outside the CDR3, the full variable domain is ETGVTQSPTHLIKTRGQQVTLRCSSQSGHNTVSWYQQALGQGPQFIFQYYREEENGRGNFPPRFSGLQFPNYSSELNVNALELDDSALYLCASSLSSGNTEAFFGQGTRLTVV.

V and J are TRBV7-2 and TRBJ2-5; D gene unclear. Germline CDR1 reads SGHTA; CDR2 reads FQGNSA. V was clipped by 3 bases and J by 2 bases, with 10 bases between them. There are 14 residues in the CDR3. The CDR3 sequence is CASSFAQIQETQYF. CDR3 sequence (DNA): TGTGCCAGCAGCTTCGCCCAGATACAAGAGACCCAGTACTTC.

This clone was found a few times. The chain couples TRBV7-3 to TRBJ1-1, with TRBD1 as a possible D gene (6 bases). Trimming stripped 5 bases from V and 1 base from J, with 11 bases between. Germline loops: CDR1 SGHTA, CDR2 FQGTGA. This CDR3 comprises 14 residues. The CDR3 loop reads CASSQQQGNTEAFF. CDR3 coding DNA: TGTGCCAGCAGCCAGCAACAGGGGAACACTGAAGCTTTCTTT.

The chain recombines TRBV5-8 with TRBJ2-7; 7 bases are shared with TRBD1. Germline lookup yields CDR1 SGHTS and CDR2 YDEGEE. The CDR3 has 15 amino acids. J lost 1 base, V lost 4 bases, and 8 bases had no gene match. The CDR3 loop is CASSLGTVGSYEQYF. In nucleotides, the CDR3 is TGTGCCAGCAGCCTAGGGACAGTAGGGTCCTACGAGCAGTACTTC.

Note on this clone: Other DNA sequences in the same sample also yield this CDR3. The rearrangement joins TRBV6-4 to TRBJ1-1; D unclear. Per the germline V gene, CDR1 is MRHNA and CDR2 is SNTAGT. Trimming cost V 4 bases and J 2 bases, with 8 bases left between them. This CDR3 is built from 13 residues. The CDR3 spells CASSASINTEAFF. The CDR3 DNA is TGTGCCAGCAGTGCGTCAATCAACACTGAAGCTTTCTTT.

The rearrangement joins TRBV28 to TRBJ1-2; 9 nucleotides line up with TRBD1. The J segment lost 6 bases and the V segment lost 7 bases, leaving 9 bases of the junction unmatched. Germline lookup yields CDR1 MDHEN and CDR2 SYDVKM. The CDR3 length is 14 residues. The CDR3, as DNA: TGTGCCAGCACCCAGGCGGGACAGGGCGATGGCTACACCTTC. Translated, it gives CASTQAGQGDGYTF.

This clone showed up just a few times. Other DNA sequences within the sample encode an identical CDR3. The CDR3 coding sequence is TGTGCCAGCTCACAGGGCTCTGGGGCCAACGTCCTGACTTTC. It translates to CASSQGSGANVLTF. The rearrangement joins TRBV18 to TRBJ2-6; no clear D gene. The CDR3 contains 14 residues. Trimming left V 4 bases short and J 0 bases short, with 4 bases between. Germline V gene data show CDR1 as KGHSH and CDR2 as LQKENI.

The chain has TRBV11-2 and TRBJ2-3, with D maybe TRBD1 (5 bases). The V gene's germline CDR1 is SGHAT and CDR2 FQNNGV. V shed 0 bases and J shed 1 base, with 14 bases lying between them. The CDR3 has 17 residues. The CDR3 nucleotides read TGTGCCAGCAGCTTAGATCTCGTCCAGGGTGGCACAGATACGCAGTATTTT. Translating it yields CASSLDLVQGGTDTQYF. Complete variable domain (other parts from reference TRBV11-2 and TRBJ2-3): EAGVAQSPRYKIIEKRQSVAFWCNPISGHATLYWYQQILGQGPKLLIQFQNNGVVDDSQLPKDRFSAERLKGVDSTLKIQPAKLEDSAVYLCASSLDLVQGGTDTQYFGPGTRLTVL.

Remarks on this clone: The sample has other DNA sequences that encode this CDR3 too. The J gene is TRBJ1-4, the V gene TRBV5-1; D is ambiguous. The CDR3 sequence is 13 residues long. The V end lost 1 base, the J end lost 6 bases, and 7 bases lay between the germline ends. Germline V CDR1 and CDR2: SGHRS, YFSETQ. The CDR3 DNA follows: TGCGCCAGCAGCTTGTCTGGAGATGAAAAACTGTTTTTT. Protein sequence: CASSLSGDEKLFF.

The rearrangement uses TRBV9 and TRBJ1-2, with 8 bases fitting TRBD1. The CDR3 contains 16 residues. Per germline, CDR1 SGDLS and CDR2 YYNGEE. With 0 bases clipped from V and 0 bases from J, the junction kept 4 bases outside the gene matches. CDR3 DNA: TGTGCCAGCAGCGTAGGGGGACAGGCCTCTAACTATGGCTACACCTTC. It is translated as CASSVGGQASNYGYTF.

This chain's CDR3 is CASSGLIEQYF. The CDR3, as DNA: TGTGCCAGCAGTGGGCTGATCGAGCAGTACTTC. The chain is built from TRBV2 and TRBJ2-7; D is unresolved. Germline loops: CDR1 SNHLY, CDR2 FYNNEI. V was trimmed by 4 bases and J by 6 bases, leaving 7 bases between them. CDR3 size: 11 residues.

The sample holds a few counts of this clone. The V call is TRBV27, the J call TRBJ2-1, with 10 bases fitting TRBD2. This CDR3 has 18 residues. Unmatched junction bases numbered 10, after V lost 2 bases and J lost 3 bases. Germline V gene data show CDR1 as MNHEY and CDR2 as SMNVEV (reference sequence). The CDR3 coding sequence is TGTGCCAGCAGTTTACGAGGGATGGGACTAGCGATCTACAATGAGCAGTTCTTC. Translating it yields CASSLRGMGLAIYNEQFF.

The CDR3 sequence is CASSLQLAGADTQYF. The CDR3 nucleotides read TGTGCCAGCAGCCTACAACTAGCGGGTGCAGATACGCAGTATTTT. This rearrangement joins TRBV2 to TRBJ2-3, with 9 bases matching TRBD2. J gave up 4 bases and V 6 bases, and 8 bases lay outside the gene matches. The CDR3 sequence is 15 residues long. Germline V CDR1 and CDR2: SNHLY, FYNNEI.

Worth noting for this clone: One end of the junction varies from germline; a read error may be responsible. The chain uses TRBV5-5 and TRBJ2-7; 10 bases agree with TRBD1. The CDR3 runs to 15 residues. Germline loops: CDR1 SGHKS, CDR2 YYEKEE (reference sequence). This CDR3 reads CASSPGQGYSHEQYF. CDR3 coding DNA: TGTGCCAGCAGCCCGGGACAGGGGTACTCCCACGAGCAGTACTTC.

The genes are TRBV7-3 and TRBJ1-6; D is possibly TRBD1 (5 bases). V was clipped by 2 bases and J by 7 bases, with 18 bases between them. Germline V gene sequence: CDR1 SGHTA, CDR2 FQGTGA. CDR3 length: 17 residues. The CDR3 region has the DNA TGTGCCAGCAGCTTAGGAGGATGGGGCAGGGCGAATTCACCCCTCCACTTT. Amino acids: CASSLGGWGRANSPLHF.

The rearrangement joins TRBV7-2 to TRBJ2-1, with D possibly TRBD2 on 6 matching bases. CDR3 length: 15 residues. Trimming stripped 2 bases from V and 7 bases from J, with 15 bases between. Germline-derived CDR1 and CDR2 are SGHTA and FQGNSA. The CDR3, as DNA: TGTGCCAGCAGCTTAAAAAGACTAGGAACAAATGAGCAGTTCTTC. This gives the protein CASSLKRLGTNEQFF.

This chain connects TRBV6-1 to TRBJ1-5, with 10 bases that match TRBD1. V lost 0 bases, J lost 3 bases, and 5 bases stayed unmatched. The germline V gene encodes CDR1 MNHNS and CDR2 SASEGT. The CDR3 spans 17 residues. CDR3 in amino acids: CASSEAQGQGVNQPQHF. The CDR3, as DNA: TGTGCCAGCAGTGAAGCTCAAGGACAGGGGGTCAATCAGCCCCAGCATTTT.

Of note for this clone: The sample holds other DNA sequences that translate to the same CDR3. This chain uses TRBV5-1 with TRBJ1-4; TRBD1 matches at 9 bases. The J segment lost 2 bases and the V segment lost 3 bases, leaving 5 bases of the junction unmatched. Germline-derived CDR1 and CDR2 are SGHRS and YFSETQ. The CDR3 runs to 16 residues. In DNA, the CDR3 is TGCGCCAGCAGCTCGGACAGGGGAGCCACTAATGAAAAACTGTTTTTT. Amino acid sequence: CASSSDRGATNEKLFF.